These 26 T cell receptor beta chains came from one sample sequenced in a study of CD8+CD57+ T cells in acquired aplastic anemia. Patients included in sequencing had previously demonstrated CD8+CD57+ cell expansion by flow cytometry. CDR3 and TCR beta VDJ profiling relied on genomic DNA as the template. TCRdb processed the reads anew with MiXCR; each CDR3 protein has one entry. This table has about 190,000 distinct CDR3 sequences, approximately 50% appearing once. Source material: sorted CD4+, CD8+, or CD8+CD57+ T cells (not recorded which) from PBMCs. The receptors stem from a human donor with aplastic anemia.

This clonotype came up many times. The chain couples TRBV19 to TRBJ2-3; no firm D call. The CDR3 length is 13 residues. Trimming stripped 5 bases from V and 6 bases from J, with 12 bases between. CDR1 LNHDA and CDR2 SQIVND come from the germline V gene (reference sequence). CDR3 protein: CASSFGQTDTQYF. The CDR3 nucleotides are TGTGCCAGTAGTTTTGGCCAAACGGATACGCAGTATTTT. Using reference TRBV19 and TRBJ2-3 for the parts outside the CDR3, the full variable domain is DGGITQSPKYLFRKEGQNVTLSCEQNLNHDAMYWYRQDPGQGLRLIYYSQIVNDFQKGDIAEGYSVSREKKESFPLTVTSAQKNPTAFYLCASSFGQTDTQYFGPGTRLTVL.

Comment on this clonotype: At one of its ends the junction is not consistent with the germline gene, which may arise from a read error. The chain joins TRBV10-3 to TRBJ1-1; D not certain. The CDR3 is made up of 14 amino acids. Germline values: CDR1 ENHRY, CDR2 SYGVKD. The chain's CDR3 is CAISESTGSGGAIF. In DNA form, the CDR3 reads TGTGCCATCAGTGAGTCGACGGGTTCAGGAGGAGCTATCTTT.

V usage is TRBV24-1 and J usage is TRBJ2-1; a possible D gene is TRBD2 (5 bases). The CDR3 is 14 residues long. V lost 11 bases and J lost 7, with 20 bases in between. From germline, CDR1 is KGHDR and CDR2 SFDVKD. The CDR3 is CASPPKRGGNEQFF. CDR3 sequence (DNA): TGTGCCAGCCCACCAAAACGGGGTGGGAATGAGCAGTTCTTC.

The CDR3 DNA follows: TGTGCCAGCAGTTACATGGGGGAGACGAACACTGAAGCTTTCTTT. Translation: CASSYMGETNTEAFF. J is TRBJ1-1 and V is TRBV2; TRBD1 is a possible D gene (5 bases). Looked up from germline, CDR1 is SNHLY and CDR2 is FYNNEI. The CDR3 consists of 15 residues. Trimming removed 5 bases at V and 1 base at J, with 14 bases between.

This clonotype was observed at least ten times. This chain uses TRBV4-3 with TRBJ2-7; 7 positions match TRBD1. V lost 0 bases and J lost 2; bases outside the gene matches: 7. This CDR3 spans 16 amino acids. Germline CDR1 is LGHNA and CDR2 is YSLEER. CDR3 nucleotide sequence: TGCGCCAGCAGCCAAGATTCCCCGACAGGGACCTACGAGCAGTACTTC. Translation: CASSQDSPTGTYEQYF.

The gene calls are TRBV7-9 and TRBJ1-5; 11 nucleotides align to TRBD1. J gave up 8 bases and V 5 bases, and 11 bases lay outside the gene matches. Per the germline V gene, CDR1 is SEHNR and CDR2 is FQNEAQ (reference sequence). This CDR3 is built from 16 residues. The CDR3 bases are TGTGCCAGCAGCCAACAGGACAGGGGGCTAAGAGAGCCCCAGCATTTT. It encodes CASSQQDRGLREPQHF.

This clonotype was counted many times. CDR3 protein: CASSSLDYGYTF. For the CDR3, the DNA is TGTGCCAGCAGTTCCCTCGACTATGGCTACACCTTC. V usage is TRBV12-3 or TRBV12-4 and J usage is TRBJ1-2; D is uncertain. V was clipped by 4 bases and J by 3 bases, with 6 bases between them. This CDR3 is 12 amino acids long.

The chain couples TRBV7-8 to TRBJ2-5; D unresolved. The CDR3 is 15 residues long. Trimming pared 2 bases from V and 5 bases from J, leaving 15 bases between. Germline V lookup: CDR1 SGHVS, CDR2 FQNEAQ. CDR3 loop: CASSLLPQAQETQYF. The CDR3 DNA reads TGTGCCAGCAGCTTACTACCCCAGGCCCAGGAGACCCAGTACTTC.

The gene calls are TRBV12-3 or TRBV12-4 and TRBJ1-2; 7 bases fit TRBD1. The CDR3 loop spans 13 amino acids. After removal of 5 bases from V and 3 bases from J, the junction contained 3 bases not matched to a gene. The CDR3 sequence: CASSVQGDYGYTF. The CDR3, as DNA: TGTGCCAGCAGTGTCCAGGGGGACTATGGCTACACCTTC.

The chain carries TRBV7-8 and TRBJ1-3; D remains unclear. CDR3 length: 16 residues. The V gene's germline CDR1 is SGHVS and CDR2 FQNEAQ. The germline V and J ends were trimmed by 2 bases and 0 bases, with 11 bases remaining between them. The CDR3 DNA sequence: TGTGCCAGCAGCTTACGTCCCGGGGACTCTGGAAACACCATATATTTT. This gives the protein CASSLRPGDSGNTIYF.

The gene calls are TRBV20-1 and TRBJ2-1; TRBD1 agrees at 12 bases. With V trimmed by 3 bases and J by 9 bases, 3 bases remained unmatched. Germline CDR1 reads DFQATT; CDR2 reads SNEGSKA (reference sequence). The CDR3 contains 13 residues. CDR3 sequence reads: CSASGTGGFEQFF. The CDR3 nucleotides are TGCAGTGCTAGTGGGACAGGGGGCTTTGAGCAGTTCTTC.

The chain joins TRBV29-1 to TRBJ1-1; 7 nucleotides line up with TRBD1. The CDR3 loop spans 13 amino acids. CDR1 and CDR2 (germline): SQVTM, ANQGSEA. The ends lost 3 bases at V and 0 bases at J; junction bases unmatched: 1. Here the CDR3 reads CSVEGQLNTEAFF. The CDR3 coding sequence is TGCAGCGTTGAGGGACAGCTGAACACTGAAGCTTTCTTT.

This clonotype was counted ten times or more. This sequence joins TRBV24-1 and TRBJ2-3; TRBD1 aligns across 8 bases. This CDR3 spans 17 amino acids. Trimming took 4 bases from V and 3 from J; bases not matched to a gene: 11. Germline V lookup: CDR1 KGHDR, CDR2 SFDVKD. The CDR3 is CATSDPTDRGVTDTQYF. The CDR3 nucleotides read TGTGCCACCAGTGACCCAACCGACAGGGGCGTAACAGATACGCAGTATTTT.

This chain links TRBV24-1 with TRBJ2-2; TRBD1 matches at 8 bases. Germline V gene sequence: CDR1 KGHDR, CDR2 SFDVKD. V lost 5 bases, J lost 6 bases, and 10 bases stayed unmatched. The CDR3 loop spans 16 amino acids. CDR3 coding DNA: TGTGCCACCAGTGTCACAGGGGCCAGGGGGCCCGGGGAGCTGTTTTTT. Its translation: CATSVTGARGPGELFF.

V gene TRBV19 combines with J gene TRBJ1-4; no firm D call. With 4 bases removed from V and 0 bases from J, the gap between germline ends came to 12 bases. CDR1 is LNHDA, CDR2 SQIVND, per germline (reference sequence). The CDR3 is 16 residues long. The CDR3 DNA is TGTGCCAGTAGTACGACATTATCCTCAACTAATGAAAAACTGTTTTTT. It specifies CASSTTLSSTNEKLFF.

This clonotype was seen ten or more times. The chain is built from TRBV7-9 and TRBJ1-6; TRBD1 might be the D (5 bases). Germline assignment: CDR1 SEHNR and CDR2 FQNEAQ (reference sequence). Trimming left V 3 bases short and J 7 bases short, with 13 bases between. There are 15 residues in the CDR3. The CDR3: CASSFHQGDNSPLHF. DNA of the CDR3: TGTGCCAGCAGCTTTCATCAGGGCGACAATTCACCCCTCCACTTT.

Ten or more counts support this clonotype. The rearrangement joins TRBV2 to TRBJ2-4; D remains ambiguous. The CDR3 length is 17 residues. V lost 0 bases, J lost 0 bases, and 12 bases lay in between. Germline V gene data show CDR1 as SNHLY and CDR2 as FYNNEI. CDR3 region: CASSEARIGLAKNIQYF. For the CDR3, the DNA is TGTGCCAGCAGTGAAGCGCGCATAGGGCTAGCCAAAAACATTCAGTACTTC.

About this clonotype itself: This may come from a read error, since a much larger clone is one base off. The gene calls are TRBV4-3 and TRBJ1-1; 9 nucleotides match TRBD1. Germline V gene lookup returns CDR1 LGHNA and CDR2 YSLEER. The CDR3 length is 14 residues. The CDR3 nucleotides are TGCGCCAGCAGCCACCTTCAACAGGGGGCTGAAGCTCTCTTT. Translation: CASSHLQQGAEALF.

This clonotype has a count of ten or more. The chain links TRBV12-3 or TRBV12-4 to TRBJ1-5; D call uncertain. V was shortened by 2 bases and J by 6 bases, with 8 bases between the two germline ends. The CDR3 extends over 13 amino acids. The CDR3 coding sequence is TGTGCCAGCAGTTTACTTTATAGTCAGCCCCAGCATTTT. It codes for CASSLLYSQPQHF.

This clonotype was seen ten or more times. The V and J genes are TRBV12-3 or TRBV12-4 and TRBJ2-1; 7 bases are a match to TRBD2. V lost 6 bases to trimming and J lost 2 bases; unmatched junction nucleotides: 13. The CDR3 is 17 amino acids. The CDR3 loop reads CASSPVGSGLTYNEQFF. The CDR3 DNA reads TGTGCCAGCAGCCCAGTGGGTAGCGGGTTAACCTACAATGAGCAGTTCTTC.

This clonotype was observed at least ten times. The chain carries TRBV5-5 and TRBJ2-7; D is uncertain. Germline V gene data show CDR1 as SGHKS and CDR2 as YYEKEE (reference sequence). V dropped 3 bases and J dropped 3 bases, with 7 bases sitting between them. The CDR3 is 12 residues long. This CDR3 reads CASSSQSYEQYF. The CDR3 nucleotides read TGTGCCAGCAGCTCCCAAAGCTACGAGCAGTACTTC.

Many counts were recorded for this clonotype. This chain uses TRBV20-1 with TRBJ2-7; D gene uncertain. The germline V gene encodes CDR1 DFQATT and CDR2 SNEGSKA (reference sequence). The CDR3 contains 14 residues. V was cut by 2 bases and J by 0 bases, with 11 bases left in between. CDR3 amino acids: CSARNPASSYEQYF. CDR3 nucleotide sequence: TGCAGTGCTAGAAATCCGGCCAGCTCCTACGAGCAGTACTTC.

V and J are TRBV27 and TRBJ2-2; D gene unclear. Germline V lookup: CDR1 MNHEY, CDR2 SMNVEV (reference sequence). V was shortened by 7 bases and J by 1 base, with 13 bases between the two germline ends. This CDR3 spans 15 amino acids. CDR3 nucleotides: TGTGCCAGCACCGAACGATCCCGGAACACCGGGGAGCTGTTTTTT. It is translated as CASTERSRNTGELFF.

As regards this clonotype: A read error may be the cause here, since a much bigger clone is one base away. J is TRBJ2-3 and V is TRBV5-1, with D possibly matching TRBD2 (6 bases). The CDR3 sequence is 16 residues long. Germline V gene data show CDR1 as SGHRS and CDR2 as YFSETQ. Trimming left V 4 bases short and J 2 bases short, with 17 bases between. The CDR3 reads CASSPGTGGNTDTQYF. CDR3 DNA sequence: TGCGCCAGCAGCCCTGGGACTGGCGGAAACACAGATACGCAGTATTTT.

In its sample, this clonotype was seen a few times. The V call is TRBV7-7, the J call TRBJ2-5, with D perhaps given as TRBD1 or TRBD2 (5 bases each). The germline V gene has CDR1 SSHAT and CDR2 FNYEAQ (reference sequence). The CDR3 is made up of 15 amino acids. Between the trimmed V and J ends, which lost 5 bases and 2 bases, there was a span of 15 bases. DNA for the CDR3: TGTGCCAGCAGCCCGGGGCGGTCGTTTCAAGAGACCCAGTACTTC. Translating gives CASSPGRSFQETQYF.

This clonotype occurred many times. The CDR3 reads CATSRVRGLLDTIYF. The CDR3 DNA reads TGTGCCACCAGCAGAGTGAGAGGGTTGCTTGACACCATATATTTT. The rearrangement joins TRBV15 to TRBJ1-3; D is unclear. Trimming shortened V by 1 base and J by 8 bases, and 15 bases separated the two germline ends. There are 15 residues in the CDR3. CDR1 is LNHNV, CDR2 YYDKDF, per germline (reference sequence).